This T cell receptor (beta chain) stems from a study of T cells in localized non-small cell lung cancer. Study results and caveats: Uninvolved adjacent lung, not tumor, had the highest T cell clonality. The appearance of a median roughly 53 of the top 100 tumor clones was seen in adjacent lung. Investigators sequenced only a single tumor region, leaving heterogeneity possible. Prolonged overall survival went with higher T cell density in the blood.

CDR1 SGHNT and CDR2 YYREEE come from the germline V gene (reference sequence). The CDR3 runs 13 residues. Trimming removed 1 base from V and 4 bases from J, with 9 bases in between. To note about this clone: Its antigen is as yet unknown.

Sequenced by immunoSEQ multiplex PCR; TCRdb stores in-frame clones only, minus some. The sample has about 45,000 clones; 65% to 90% are singletons. The sequences come from peripheral blood mononuclear cells, collected before any cancer treatment. The TCR originated in a man aged 35 to 69 with stage III lung adenocarcinoma. The V and J genes are TRBV5-4 and TRBJ2-7; D is unclear. For the CDR3, the DNA is TGTGCCAGCAGCTTGAGGTCGGGTTACGAGCAGTACTTC. As protein: CASSLRSGYEQYF.